Detailed here is one T cell receptor (beta chain). The data were obtained in a study of blood T cell repertoires in COVID-19. Background on the study: COVID-19 samples collected from the United States, Italy and Spain covered acute and convalescent phases. Sources were T cells, B-cell-depleted T cells, or PBMCs; the material itself was cDNA or gDNA.

The CDR3 is 14 residues long. The germline gives CDR1 MRHNA, CDR2 SNTAGT. V shed 4 bases and J shed 0 bases, with 9 bases lying between them. Ages ranged from roughly 18 to 95 years, with residence in around 24 US areas. Before being deemed recovered, Cohort 3 donors had two negative PCRs, clearance, or symptom resolution. Profiled with immunoSEQ multiplex PCR; TCRdb holds only in-frame clones, not every one. This table has under 200,000 clones, roughly 80% appearing once. This receptor was obtained from a woman aged 55-70 years who had recovered from COVID-19. Sequencing input: PBMCs or T cells enriched from blood (not recorded which). The V and J genes are TRBV6-4 and TRBJ1-1, with a possible D match to TRBD1 (5 bases). CDR3 in amino acids: CASSATAMNTEAFF. DNA of the CDR3: TGTGCCAGCAGTGCGACAGCCATGAACACTGAAGCTTTCTTT.